These 32 T cell receptor beta chains were all obtained from the same sample, sequenced in a study of blood T cell repertoires in COVID-19. Assay used: immunoSEQ multiplex PCR; TCRdb lists only in-frame clones, some missing. The repertoire consists of around 190,000 clones, with around 90% occurring once and the leading ten covering around 9.5%. The sample taken for sequencing was PBMCs or T cells enriched from blood (not recorded which). These receptor sequences come from a woman under 30 who had recovered from COVID-19.

The V and J genes are TRBV6-4 and TRBJ1-3, with TRBD1 identical over 7 bases. The CDR3 length is 19 residues. Unmatched junction bases numbered 11, after V lost 0 bases and J lost 0 bases. CDR1 MRHNA and CDR2 SNTAGT come from the germline V gene. The chain's CDR3 is CASSDSEGGQESSGNTIYF. The CDR3 DNA reads as TGTGCCAGCAGTGACTCGGAAGGAGGACAGGAGAGCTCTGGAAACACCATATATTTT.

This chain links TRBV5-1 with TRBJ1-6, with a tentative D call TRBD1 (5 bases). The CDR3 is made up of 13 amino acids. Between the trimmed V and J ends, which lost 0 bases and 10 bases, there was a span of 8 bases. The V gene's germline CDR1 is SGHRS and CDR2 YFSETQ. The CDR3 loop is CASSLAGDSPLHF. The CDR3 DNA reads as TGCGCCAGCAGCTTGGCGGGGGACTCACCCCTCCACTTT.

The chain combines TRBV30 with TRBJ2-1, with D possibly TRBD2 on 6 matching bases. Trimming pared 2 bases from V and 6 bases from J, leaving 20 bases between. The CDR3 contains 16 residues. Germline V CDR1 and CDR2: GTSNPN, SVGIG (reference sequence). The CDR3 loop reads CAWSWEEWYYGNEQFF. CDR3 coding DNA: TGTGCCTGGAGTTGGGAGGAATGGTATTATGGCAATGAGCAGTTCTTC.

V is TRBV21-1 and J is TRBJ1-6. TRBV21-1 corresponds to a pseudogene. The CDR3 runs to 15 residues. The CDR3 protein is CASSNRGRDNSPLHF. CDR3 coding DNA: TGTGCCAGCAGCAACCGGGGTCGTGATAATTCACCCCTCCACTTT.

This sequence joins TRBV9 and TRBJ2-1; a possible D gene is TRBD1 (6 bases). Germline-derived CDR1 and CDR2 are SGDLS and YYNGEE. This CDR3 has 18 residues. Trimming took 3 bases from V and 8 from J, leaving 27 bases between them. CDR3 sequence reads: CASSGGHRDPLKQDEQFF. The CDR3 nucleotides read TGTGCCAGCAGCGGGGGGCACAGGGACCCCCTGAAACAGGATGAGCAGTTCTTC. Together with reference TRBV9 and TRBJ2-1, the CDR3 gives the full variable domain: DSGVTQTPKHLITATGQRVTLRCSPRSGDLSVYWYQQSLDQGLQFLIQYYNGEERAKGNILERFSAQQFPDLHSELNLSSLELGDSALYFCASSGGHRDPLKQDEQFFGPGTRLTVL.

V and J are TRBV7-8 and TRBJ2-5; 14 bases match TRBD2. This CDR3 has 19 amino acids. The V and J ends lost 3 bases and 5 bases, in that order; junction bases with no gene match: 14. CDR1 is SGHVS and CDR2 is FQNEAQ in the germline V gene. This chain's CDR3 is CASSLAPTSGRAGFETQYF. The CDR3 DNA is TGTGCCAGCAGCTTGGCCCCGACTAGCGGGAGGGCCGGGTTCGAGACCCAGTACTTC.

The V and J genes are TRBV2 and TRBJ2-7; tentatively, D is TRBD2 (7 bases). CDR1 and CDR2 (germline): SNHLY, FYNNEI. There are 14 residues in the CDR3. Trimming cost V 4 bases and J 6 bases, with 16 bases left between them. CDR3 amino acids: CASSGGAGAGEQYF. The DNA for the CDR3 is TGTGCCAGCAGTGGGGGGGCGGGAGCCGGCGAGCAGTACTTC.

This sequence joins TRBV3-1 (or the pseudogene TRBV3-2) and TRBJ2-3; 7 bases are shared with TRBD2. Germline trimming cut 1 base from V and 4 bases from J; bases unmatched to any gene: 2. The CDR3 is 14 amino acids. Germline assignment: CDR1 LGHDT and CDR2 YNNKEL (reference sequence). The CDR3 DNA sequence: TGTGCCAGCAGCCAAGGACTAGCAGCAGATACGCAGTATTTT. It encodes CASSQGLAADTQYF.

The chain couples TRBV11-3 to TRBJ2-4; 11 bases align to TRBD2. Germline V gene sequence: CDR1 SGHNT, CDR2 YENEEA. V was pared by 4 bases and J by 2 bases, with 4 bases of the junction left unmatched. This CDR3 comprises 16 residues. CDR3 bases: TGTGCCAGCAGCTCCGGGACTAGCGGATCCAAAAACATTCAGTACTTC. This encodes CASSSGTSGSKNIQYF.

The chain employs TRBV10-3 and TRBJ1-4; D not resolved. Germline CDR1 reads ENHRY; CDR2 reads SYGVKD. This CDR3 has 16 residues. V gave up 0 bases and J gave up 7 bases, with 15 bases separating them. This CDR3 is CAISESRSGLTEKLFF. The CDR3 bases are TGTGCCATCAGTGAGTCACGATCGGGGTTAACTGAAAAACTGTTTTTT.

The V and J genes are TRBV2 and TRBJ2-7; D is possibly TRBD2 (5 bases). V was clipped by 4 bases and J by 2 bases, with 6 bases between them. Germline values: CDR1 SNHLY, CDR2 FYNNEI. This CDR3 is 12 amino acids long. The CDR3 protein is CASSGEPYEQYF. The CDR3 nucleotides read TGTGCCAGCAGTGGGGAGCCCTACGAGCAGTACTTC.

Notes on this clone: In the same sample, other DNA sequences code for this CDR3. CDR3 DNA: TGTGCCAGCAGTGACCGGGGCACCGGGGAGCTGTTTTTT. Its translation: CASSDRGTGELFF. The J gene is TRBJ2-2, the V gene TRBV6-4, with D possibly TRBD2 on 5 matching bases. CDR1 and CDR2 from the germline V gene are MRHNA and SNTAGT. V dropped 2 bases and J dropped 4 bases, with 5 bases sitting between them. CDR3 length: 13 residues.

The genes are TRBV30 and TRBJ1-6; 9 bases agree with TRBD1. Germline V CDR1 and CDR2: GTSNPN, SVGIG (reference sequence). V lost 7 bases, J lost 10 bases, and 17 bases stayed unmatched. The CDR3 length is 16 residues. CDR3 nucleotides: TGTGCCTCCAGTGTCCCGGGACAGGGCGTGGGATCACCCCTCCACTTT. It codes for CASSVPGQGVGSPLHF. The whole variable domain, remainder taken from reference TRBV30 and TRBJ1-6, is SQTIHQWPATLVQPVGSPLSLECTVEGTSNPNLYWYRQAAGRGLQLLFYSVGIGQISSEVPQNLSASRPQDRQFILSSKKLLLSDSGFYLCASSVPGQGVGSPLHFGNGTRLTVT.

This sequence joins TRBV27 and TRBJ1-5; D call uncertain. The ends were cut back, 0 bases at V and 4 bases at J, with 7 bases in the middle. The CDR3 has 14 residues. Per the germline V gene, CDR1 is MNHEY and CDR2 is SMNVEV (reference sequence). The CDR3 coding sequence is TGTGCCAGCAGTTTATCTCCCCAAAATCAGCCCCAGCATTTT. It specifies CASSLSPQNQPQHF.

V gene TRBV28 combines with J gene TRBJ2-7; D may be TRBD2 (6 bases). CDR3 size: 14 residues. Trimming took off 5 bases at V and 2 bases at J, with 13 bases between the two ends. Germline CDR1 reads MDHEN; CDR2 reads SYDVKM. The CDR3 is CASSTTSGAYEQYF. The CDR3, as DNA: TGTGCCAGCAGTACTACATCGGGGGCCTACGAGCAGTACTTC.

This sequence joins TRBV13 and TRBJ1-2; TRBD1 is a possible D gene (5 bases). This CDR3 is built from 15 residues. Germline V gene lookup returns CDR1 PRHDT and CDR2 FYEKMQ (reference sequence). The ends were cut back, 5 bases at V and 0 bases at J, with 13 bases in the middle. The CDR3 region has the DNA TGTGCCAGCAGCCACGACAGACAAGCTAACTATGGCTACACCTTC. It yields the protein CASSHDRQANYGYTF.

This clone has just one count. As DNA, the CDR3 is TGTGCCAGCAGCAACATAGCGGCTTATCCGTACAATGAGCAGTTCTTC. The encoded protein is CASSNIAAYPYNEQFF. The chain is built from TRBV3-1 (or the pseudogene TRBV3-2) and TRBJ2-1; D perhaps matches TRBD2 (6 bases). The germline CDR1 and CDR2 sequences are LGHDT and YNNKEL (reference sequence). Trimming took off 5 bases at V and 4 bases at J, with 18 bases between the two ends. The CDR3 consists of 16 residues.

Here the CDR3 reads CASSLGLLYEQYF. CDR3 bases: TGCGCCAGCAGCTTGGGGTTACTCTACGAGCAGTACTTC. The chain recombines TRBV5-1 with TRBJ2-7; the D is unclear. The V end lost 0 bases, the J end lost 3 bases, and 7 bases lay between the germline ends. The CDR3 has 13 residues. Germline V gives CDR1 SGHRS, CDR2 YFSETQ.

A single count supports this clone. The V gene is TRBV2, the J gene TRBJ2-7, with TRBD2 identical over 9 bases. With V trimmed by 5 bases and J by 0 bases, 8 bases remained unmatched. This CDR3 spans 16 amino acids. Germline CDR1 is SNHLY and CDR2 is FYNNEI. This CDR3 is CASSFHLAGSSYEQYF. Written as DNA, the CDR3 is TGTGCCAGCAGTTTTCACCTAGCGGGGAGCTCCTACGAGCAGTACTTC.

The V call is TRBV12-5, the J call TRBJ2-5; TRBD2 aligns across 8 bases. Trimming cost V 5 bases and J 5 bases; bases outside gene matches: 7. CDR3 size: 14 residues. From germline, CDR1 is LGHNT and CDR2 FRNRAP. The CDR3 DNA sequence: TGTGCTAGTGGTGCGGGGGGTCAGCGGGAGACCCAGTACTTC. Translated, it gives CASGAGGQRETQYF.

The genes are TRBV1 and TRBJ2-3; the DNA was not used to check the table's D call, TRBD1. TRBV1 is an annotated pseudogene. The CDR3 runs to 17 residues. The CDR3 DNA sequence: TGCACCAGCAGCCAGGAAACAGGGGCGGGTAGCACAGATACGCAGTATTTT. Protein sequence: CTSSQETGAGSTDTQYF.

This clone has only one observation. The gene calls are TRBV19 and TRBJ1-4; D gene ambiguous. This CDR3 spans 15 amino acids. Germline assignment: CDR1 LNHDA and CDR2 SQIVND (reference sequence). Deletions cut 7 bases from V and 3 bases from J, with 15 bases between. CDR3 in DNA: TGTGCCAGTACAGAGGCCATCAACTCTAATGAAAAACTGTTTTTT. Its translation is CASTEAINSNEKLFF. Looking up the rest from reference TRBV19 and TRBJ1-4 gives the full variable domain: DGGITQSPKYLFRKEGQNVTLSCEQNLNHDAMYWYRQDPGQGLRLIYYSQIVNDFQKGDIAEGYSVSREKKESFPLTVTSAQKNPTAFYLCASTEAINSNEKLFFGSGTQLSVL.

V and J are TRBV27 and TRBJ1-6; D gene uncertain. The V gene's germline CDR1 is MNHEY and CDR2 SMNVEV (reference sequence). CDR3 length equals 12 residues. The V and J ends lost 5 bases and 4 bases respectively, with 3 bases between them. The CDR3 loop is CASSAYNSPLHF. CDR3 sequence (DNA): TGTGCCAGCAGTGCGTATAATTCACCCCTCCACTTT.

V and J are TRBV27 and TRBJ1-6; TRBD1 might be the D (5 bases). The ends were cut back, 3 bases at V and 7 bases at J, with 10 bases in the middle. Germline-derived CDR1 and CDR2 are MNHEY and SMNVEV (reference sequence). This CDR3 region has 14 residues. The CDR3 DNA sequence: TGTGCCAGCAGTTTGGGGCCCTTAAATTCACCCCTCCACTTT. Its translation: CASSLGPLNSPLHF.

The chain carries TRBV7-2 and TRBJ2-3; no clear D. Trimming removed 5 bases at V and 6 bases at J, with 12 bases between. This CDR3 contains 13 residues. Germline values: CDR1 SGHTA, CDR2 FQGNSA. CDR3 sequence: CASSPPLQDTQYF. The CDR3 DNA reads as TGTGCCAGCAGCCCCCCCCTGCAGGATACGCAGTATTTT.

This clone was seen just once. The rearrangement uses TRBV12-1 and TRBJ1-4; the table's D gene call, TRBD1, was not cross checked with the DNA. TRBV12-1 is flagged as a pseudogene. CDR3 size: 16 residues. This CDR3 reads CASSFLRDREDEKLFF. CDR3 DNA: TGTGCCAGCAGCTTTCTGCGGGACAGGGAGGATGAAAAACTGTTTTTT.

This sequence joins TRBV7-2 and TRBJ1-2; 9 bases agree with TRBD1. V lost 5 bases and J lost 8; bases outside the gene matches: 21. The CDR3 has 18 amino acids. Germline V gives CDR1 SGHTA, CDR2 FQGNSA. The chain's CDR3 is CASSPANRDRASLSGYTF. The CDR3 nucleotides read TGTGCCAGCAGCCCCGCAAACCGGGACAGGGCCAGTTTAAGCGGCTACACCTTC.

V gene TRBV28 combines with J gene TRBJ2-7, with 11 bases fitting TRBD2. This CDR3 contains 18 residues. Germline-derived CDR1 and CDR2 are MDHEN and SYDVKM. Unmatched junction bases numbered 13, after V lost 2 bases and J lost 4 bases. The CDR3 nucleotides are TGTGCCAGCAGTTTACTGGCAGGGTCTAGCGGGAGGTCTTACGAGCAGTACTTC. Its protein product is CASSLLAGSSGRSYEQYF.

The V gene is TRBV5-1, the J gene TRBJ2-7; no clear D. The CDR3 consists of 15 residues. The germline CDR1 and CDR2 sequences are SGHRS and YFSETQ. Between the trimmed V and J ends, which lost 1 base and 1 base, there was a span of 12 bases. CDR3 DNA sequence: TGCGCCAGCAGCTTGATGAGAGGCCTTTCCTACGAGCAGTACTTC. Translation gives CASSLMRGLSYEQYF.

This clone has more than one count but fewer than ten. This chain connects TRBV6-2 or TRBV6-3 to TRBJ2-1, with 9 bases identical to TRBD2. V lost 2 bases and J lost 8; bases outside the gene matches: 10. This CDR3 is 16 amino acids long. Germline CDR1 is MNHEY and CDR2 is SVGEGT. CDR3: CASSYKRGVVGDEQFF. CDR3 DNA sequence: TGTGCCAGCAGTTACAAGCGGGGGGTCGTAGGCGATGAGCAGTTCTTC.

This chain connects TRBV4-2 to TRBJ2-3, with 8 bases that match TRBD2. The trim removed 3 bases at V and 2 bases at J, leaving 16 bases unmatched. The germline V gene encodes CDR1 LGHNA and CDR2 YNFKEQ. This CDR3 spans 19 amino acids. CDR3 DNA: TGTGCCAGCAGCCAGACGGCGGGCACAAGCGGGGGTACCACAGATACGCAGTATTTT. It codes for CASSQTAGTSGGTTDTQYF.

V and J are TRBV6-5 and TRBJ1-3; D not resolved. The V gene lost 0 bases and the J gene lost 4 bases, with 10 bases spanning the gap. CDR1 is MNHEY, CDR2 SVGAGI, per germline. This CDR3 is built from 15 residues. CDR3 in amino acids: CASSYSEGRGNTIYF. The CDR3 nucleotides are TGTGCCAGCAGTTACTCAGAGGGTAGGGGAAACACCATATATTTT.